This passage covers 25 T cell receptor beta chains from one sample sequenced in a study of T-cell reconstitution after alpha-beta-depleted transplantation in children (dated by TCRdb to about 2016). The study at large found these results: Apparently early alphabetaT-cell count recovery about two months after transplant reportedly relied on only several hundred rapidly expanded clones derived from non-depleted graft cells.

Antigens of these TCRs are unknown. The sample's time point label is to be understood as: day 60 (about 2 months) after transplantation. Explained via the paper, the treatment or condition label denotes: allogeneic hematopoietic cell transplantation with graft depleted of TCRalphabeta T cells and CD19 B cells. The method was PCR. Instrument on record: Illumina HiSeq 2500. TCR library preparation used molecular barcoding, with unique molecular identifiers applied to normalize quantification of the TCRbeta repertoire. TCRdb passed the public sequencing reads through fastp at Q25 and MiXCR, retaining productive beta sequences. Every entry covers one CDR3 protein and lists the most common genes and DNA from its rows. The sample records approximately 30,000 distinct CDR3 sequences, around 7% of which are singletons. The ten largest clones represent around 26% of the sample. Sequenced material: peripheral blood, taken 60 days after TCRalphabeta/CD19-depleted stem cell transplant. The receptors were gathered from a child under two years old who had a stem cell transplant for acute myeloid leukemia, so the T cells may come from the graft donor.

This clonotype was counted many times. The V call is TRBV4-2, the J call TRBJ1-5; D remains ambiguous. This CDR3 is 13 amino acids long. Germline CDR1 is LGHNA and CDR2 is YNFKEQ. V lost 4 bases to trimming and J lost 5 bases, with 9 bases between them. CDR3 region: CASSLRADQPQHF. DNA of the CDR3: TGTGCCAGCAGCCTGAGGGCGGATCAGCCCCAGCATTTT.

This clonotype showed up just a few times. The chain recombines TRBV30 with TRBJ1-5; possible D gene TRBD1, 6 bases. Trimming left V 2 bases short and J 0 bases short, with 17 bases between. Germline assignment: CDR1 GTSNPN and CDR2 SVGIG (reference sequence). This CDR3 has 17 amino acids. DNA for the CDR3: TGTGCCTGGAGTCCACCGGACAGCGCCTATAGCAATCAGCCCCAGCATTTT. It is translated as CAWSPPDSAYSNQPQHF.

The sample holds many counts of this clonotype. The CDR3 coding sequence is TGCGCCAGCAGCTTGGCCCCCACCCCCGGCGGTGCGAACACTGAAGCTTTCTTT. Its protein product is CASSLAPTPGGANTEAFF. V gene TRBV5-1 combines with J gene TRBJ1-1; no definite D call. From germline, CDR1 is SGHRS and CDR2 YFSETQ. CDR3 length: 18 amino acids. The germline V and J ends were trimmed by 0 bases and 1 base, with 19 bases remaining between them.

This clonotype occurred many times. The chain has TRBV7-9 and TRBJ2-7, with D possibly TRBD1 on 8 matching bases. V gave up 4 bases and J gave up 5 bases, with 21 bases separating them. The germline V gene has CDR1 SEHNR and CDR2 FQNEAQ (reference sequence). This CDR3 is built from 16 residues. The CDR3 DNA sequence: TGTGCCAGCAGCTCGTACCGGACAGGGAGGGACGACGAGCAGTACTTC. Amino acid sequence: CASSSYRTGRDDEQYF.

This clonotype was counted at least ten times. The J gene is TRBJ2-7, the V gene TRBV11-2; maybe TRBD2 (6 bases). The CDR3 spans 18 residues. V lost 1 base and J lost 1, with 20 bases in between. The germline CDR1 and CDR2 sequences are SGHAT and FQNNGV. CDR3 sequence reads: CASSLGGWAVRESYEQYF. The CDR3 DNA follows: TGTGCCAGCAGCTTAGGAGGGTGGGCAGTCCGGGAGTCCTACGAGCAGTACTTC. Full variable domain (outside the CDR3, taken from reference TRBV11-2 and TRBJ2-7): EAGVAQSPRYKIIEKRQSVAFWCNPISGHATLYWYQQILGQGPKLLIQFQNNGVVDDSQLPKDRFSAERLKGVDSTLKIQPAKLEDSAVYLCASSLGGWAVRESYEQYFGPGTRLTVT.

This clonotype was counted many times. The V call is TRBV6-5, the J call TRBJ2-5, with D perhaps matching TRBD1 or TRBD2 (5 bases each). The CDR3 loop spans 16 amino acids. Germline CDR1 is MNHEY and CDR2 is SVGAGI. Trimming shortened V by 5 bases and J by 5 bases, and 21 bases separated the two germline ends. The CDR3 here is CASSPPPGRRGETQYF. The CDR3 nucleotides are TGTGCCAGCAGTCCTCCCCCGGGACGCCGCGGGGAGACCCAGTACTTC.

The sample holds many counts of this clonotype. The J gene is TRBJ2-7, the V gene TRBV5-1; D gene unclear. CDR1 SGHRS and CDR2 YFSETQ come from the germline V gene. The CDR3 spans 13 residues. Trimming cost V 5 bases and J 1 base, with 10 bases left between them. The CDR3 DNA is TGCGCCAGCAGAGTGGACGAGTCCTACGAGCAGTACTTC. Residues: CASRVDESYEQYF.

This clonotype has a count of ten or more. This chain joins TRBV9 and TRBJ2-2, with D tentatively TRBD1 (5 bases). CDR1 is SGDLS, CDR2 YYNGEE, per germline. The CDR3 contains 16 residues. Trimming pared 0 bases from V and 6 bases from J, leaving 15 bases between. The CDR3 is CASSVVPGRSAGELFF. The DNA of the CDR3 is TGTGCCAGCAGCGTAGTTCCAGGGCGGTCCGCCGGGGAGCTGTTTTTT.

This clonotype was recorded many times. This chain joins TRBV6-5 and TRBJ2-1, with a weak D call TRBD2 (6 bases). CDR1 MNHEY and CDR2 SVGAGI come from the germline V gene. Trimming removed 0 bases at V and 0 bases at J, with 12 bases between. The CDR3 is made up of 17 amino acids. For the CDR3, the DNA is TGTGCCAGCAGTTACTCAGGCGGGACTTACTCCTACAATGAGCAGTTCTTC. Translating gives CASSYSGGTYSYNEQFF.

This clonotype was detected many times. The J gene is TRBJ2-5, the V gene TRBV7-2, with unresolved D. Deletions cut 7 bases from V and 0 bases from J, with 9 bases between. CDR3 length: 13 residues. Per the germline V gene, CDR1 is SGHTA and CDR2 is FQGNSA. The CDR3 DNA is TGTGCCAGCACGGAGATGTACCAAGAGACCCAGTACTTC. It specifies CASTEMYQETQYF.

This clonotype was counted many times. The chain has TRBV2 and TRBJ1-2, with 8 bases that match TRBD1. After removal of 7 bases from V and 2 bases from J, the junction contained 6 bases not matched to a gene. The CDR3 length is 14 residues. Germline CDR1 is SNHLY and CDR2 is FYNNEI. Written as DNA, the CDR3 is TGTGCCAGCATTGGACAGGGAGGAAACTATGGCTACACCTTC. Translated: CASIGQGGNYGYTF.

This clonotype was counted ten times or more. CDR3 protein: CASSLDRGTIYF. The CDR3 DNA reads as TGTGCCAGCAGCTTGGACCGGGGAACCATATATTTT. The V gene is TRBV11-1, the J gene TRBJ1-3; D remains ambiguous. V was cut by 3 bases and J by 10 bases, with 10 bases left in between. The CDR3 is 12 amino acids. Per germline, CDR1 SGHAT and CDR2 FQDESV (reference sequence).

This clonotype was recorded at least ten times. The chain employs TRBV10-3 and TRBJ2-5; D is unresolved. Trimming took off 7 bases at V and 0 bases at J, with 12 bases between the two ends. The CDR3 length is 14 residues. CDR1 and CDR2 from the germline V gene are ENHRY and SYGVKD. The CDR3 sequence: CAITPERYQETQYF. The CDR3, as DNA: TGTGCCATCACCCCGGAACGGTACCAAGAGACCCAGTACTTC.

This clonotype was detected many times. This chain connects TRBV9 to TRBJ2-7, with D maybe TRBD1 (6 bases). The CDR3 length is 14 residues. V dropped 0 bases and J dropped 2 bases, with 9 bases sitting between them. The germline V gene has CDR1 SGDLS and CDR2 YYNGEE. DNA of the CDR3: TGTGCCAGCAGCGTAGGGGACATAGCCTACGAGCAGTACTTC. Translating gives CASSVGDIAYEQYF.

Only one count was recorded for this clonotype. Possible read error: a much larger clone is one base away. The CDR3 bases are TGTGCCAGCAGCCCTCCCTCAGGACTAGCGGTACGCGAGCAGTACTTC. Protein sequence: CASSPPSGLAVREQYF. V and J are TRBV7-2 and TRBJ2-7; 10 bases line up with TRBD2. Germline V gene lookup returns CDR1 SGHTA and CDR2 FQGNSA. The length of the CDR3 is 16 residues. Unmatched junction bases numbered 13, after V lost 5 bases and J lost 6 bases.

Concerning this clonotype: A read error may explain this, as a much larger clone is one base away. The chain recombines TRBV7-2 with TRBJ2-7, with 8 bases lining up with TRBD2. The CDR3 consists of 15 residues. Germline V CDR1 and CDR2: SGHTA, FQGNSA. V was pared by 2 bases and J by 4 bases, with 7 bases of the junction left unmatched. The CDR3, as DNA: TGTGCCAGCAGCTTATCCCCGGGAGGGGCGTACGAGCAGTACTTC. Translation: CASSLSPGGAYEQYF. Full variable domain (outside the CDR3, taken from reference TRBV7-2 and TRBJ2-7): GAGVSQSPSNKVTEKGKDVELRCDPISGHTALYWYRQSLGQGLEFLIYFQGNSAPDKSGLPSDRFSAERTGGSVSTLTIQRTQQEDSAVYLCASSLSPGGAYEQYFGPGTRLTVT.

In this sample, this clonotype turned up many times. The chain employs TRBV11-1 and TRBJ2-3; 13 nucleotides align to TRBD2. Germline loops: CDR1 SGHAT, CDR2 FQDESV (reference sequence). The CDR3 contains 18 residues. With V trimmed by 4 bases and J by 6 bases, 13 bases remained unmatched. CDR3 DNA: TGTGCCAGCAGCTCCGCCGGGACTAGCGGGGAAAACCGGGATACGCAGTATTTT. Translated: CASSSAGTSGENRDTQYF.

This clonotype came up many times. The CDR3 loop reads CASSPPARISYEQYF. The CDR3 bases are TGTGCCAGCTCACCACCGGCTCGGATCTCCTACGAGCAGTACTTC. This chain connects TRBV18 to TRBJ2-7; D is unclear. V was pared by 0 bases and J by 0 bases, with 9 bases between. CDR3 length: 15 residues. CDR1 and CDR2 from the germline V gene are KGHSH and LQKENI.

There are many counts of this clonotype. The chain uses TRBV7-3 and TRBJ2-1; no clear D. V was pared by 1 base and J by 2 bases, with 3 bases between. CDR3 length equals 13 residues. Germline V gene lookup returns CDR1 SGHTA and CDR2 FQGTGA. The chain's CDR3 is CASSLRPYNEQFF. For the CDR3, the DNA is TGTGCCAGCAGCTTAAGGCCCTACAATGAGCAGTTCTTC.

This clonotype was recorded at least ten times. This rearrangement joins TRBV7-2 to TRBJ2-3; 7 nucleotides line up with TRBD1. The ends lost 5 bases at V and 14 bases at J; junction bases unmatched: 19. This CDR3 comprises 15 residues. Germline CDR1 is SGHTA and CDR2 is FQGNSA. The CDR3 here is CASSDRPGQSAPTYF. In DNA, the CDR3 is TGTGCCAGCAGCGATCGACCGGGACAGTCAGCCCCTACGTATTTT. The full variable domain, rest sourced from reference TRBV7-2 and TRBJ2-3, is GAGVSQSPSNKVTEKGKDVELRCDPISGHTALYWYRQSLGQGLEFLIYFQGNSAPDKSGLPSDRFSAERTGGSVSTLTIQRTQQEDSAVYLCASSDRPGQSAPTYFGPGTRLTVL.

This clonotype was seen many times. J is TRBJ2-4 and V is TRBV28; the D gene could be TRBD1 or TRBD2 (6 bases each). V was trimmed by 7 bases and J by 6 bases, leaving 19 bases between them. The CDR3 runs to 15 residues. The V gene's germline CDR1 is MDHEN and CDR2 SYDVKM. CDR3 sequence (DNA): TGTGCCAGCACCCCCGGGGGCGATCCGAGAAACATTCAGTACTTC. This sequence encodes CASTPGGDPRNIQYF.

This clonotype showed up many times. This chain connects TRBV5-4 to TRBJ2-7, with D hard to call. Trimming pared 0 bases from V and 6 bases from J, leaving 7 bases between. The CDR3 has 12 amino acids. Germline V gene sequence: CDR1 SGHNT, CDR2 YYREEE (reference sequence). This chain's CDR3 is CASSLGAREQYF. The CDR3 DNA sequence: TGTGCCAGCAGCTTGGGGGCGCGCGAGCAGTACTTC.

This clonotype was counted a few times. This chain uses TRBV7-9 with TRBJ2-5; D call uncertain. This CDR3 comprises 15 residues. V lost 1 base to trimming and J lost 3 bases, with 12 bases between them. CDR1 and CDR2 (germline): SEHNR, FQNEAQ (reference sequence). The CDR3 region is CASSLVGLEKETQYF. CDR3 coding DNA: TGTGCCAGCAGCTTAGTAGGGCTAGAGAAAGAGACCCAGTACTTC.

This clonotype was detected many times. The rearrangement uses TRBV12-3 or TRBV12-4 and TRBJ2-1; 7 bases are shared with TRBD2. The CDR3 spans 12 residues. V lost 5 bases, J lost 10 bases, and 5 bases stayed unmatched. CDR3 region: CASSPRREEQFF. The CDR3 DNA follows: TGTGCCAGCAGTCCGCGGCGGGAGGAGCAGTTCTTC.

In this sample, this clonotype turned up many times. The CDR3 loop is CASSVPGGQRDTEAFF. CDR3 DNA sequence: TGTGCCAGCAGCGTCCCTGGGGGACAGAGAGATACTGAAGCTTTCTTT. The gene calls are TRBV9 and TRBJ1-1, with 7 positions matching TRBD1. This CDR3 has 16 amino acids. Germline assignment: CDR1 SGDLS and CDR2 YYNGEE. Trimming took 2 bases from V and 5 from J; bases not matched to a gene: 12.